This T cell receptor beta chain emerged from a study of cytomegalovirus exposure and HLA in healthy donors. Vbeta (60) and Jbeta (13) primers were used in the PCR. Only in-frame clones appear in the TCRdb table, and some are missing; sequencing was by immunoSEQ multiplex PCR. The data hold around 140,000 clones, with around three quarters observed a single time. This clone showed up just a few times. Its antigen is unidentified. Per germline, CDR1 SNHLY and CDR2 FYNNEI. After removal of 8 bases from V and 1 base from J, the junction contained 10 bases not matched to a gene. The CDR3 has 15 residues. Study observations and caveats: In an earlier analysis, in approximately 570 donors, most V segments appeared productive either ~90% or ~30% of the time. There were reportedly fewer N-insertions in an Asian-associated ancestry cluster than the roughly 670-donor mean, in a later analysis. In vitro work confirmed that a few CMV-associated chains recognize CMV antigens.

This clonotype was sampled from a middle-aged man in good health and CMV-seropositive. Sequencing was done on a sample of PBMCs. The rearrangement links TRBV2 to TRBJ1-2, with 7 bases matching TRBD1. The CDR3: CASELQGMDNYGYTF. CDR3 nucleotides: TGTGCCAGCGAACTACAGGGGATGGATAACTATGGCTACACCTTC.